This is a list of T cell receptor beta chains from one sample in a study of blood T cell repertoires in COVID-19. Clones were sequenced by immunoSEQ multiplex PCR, and TCRdb holds only the in-frame ones, with some missing. The sample shows a few hundred thousand clones, nearly 90% of them seen only once. Source material: PBMCs or T cells enriched from blood (not recorded which). Every receptor here comes from a woman under 30 with acute COVID-19. Both conserved end residues are part of each CDR3. The order of the fields is V gene, J gene, D gene, clone size, CDR3 protein, CDR3 DNA. D genes are given only for firm matches. Only part of the rows carry a size: once, few, many, or a class if the clone is expanded.

V: TRBV10-1
J: TRBJ1-1
D: TRBD1
size: NA
CDR3: CASSRTGGTGTEAFF
DNA: TGCGCCAGCAGCCGCACAGGGGGCACAGGGACTGAAGCTTTCTTT

V: TRBV19
J: TRBJ1-2
D: NA
size: NA
CDR3: CASSIGAAPGSGGYTF
DNA: TGTGCCAGTAGTATTGGGGCAGCGCCAGGGTCCGGTGGCTACACCTTC

V: TRBV12-3/TRBV12-4
J: TRBJ2-5
D: NA
size: NA
CDR3: CASSLTIAAPYF
DNA: TGTGCCAGCAGTTTAACCATAGCGGCCCCGTACTTC

V: TRBV5-1
J: TRBJ1-3
D: TRBD1
size: NA
CDR3: CASSQGDRDGNTIYF
DNA: TGCGCCAGCAGCCAAGGCGACAGGGATGGAAACACCATATATTTT

V: TRBV28
J: TRBJ1-2
D: TRBD1
size: NA
CDR3: CASSLYTGGPNYGYTF
DNA: TGTGCCAGCAGTTTATACACAGGGGGGCCTAACTATGGCTACACCTTC

V: TRBV3-1/TRBV3-2
J: TRBJ1-3
D: NA
size: NA
CDR3: CASSRWLDGNTIYF
DNA: TGTGCCAGCAGCCGGTGGTTAGATGGAAACACCATATATTTT

V: TRBV5-4
J: TRBJ1-3
D: NA
size: NA
CDR3: CASSLGGASGNTIYF
DNA: TGTGCCAGCAGCTTGGGCGGGGCCAGTGGAAACACCATATATTTT

V: TRBV28
J: TRBJ1-5
D: NA
size: NA
CDR3: CASSESNQPQHF
DNA: TGTGCCAGCAGTGAGAGCAATCAGCCCCAGCATTTT

V: TRBV9
J: TRBJ2-2
D: NA
size: few
CDR3: CASSLPGTGELFF
DNA: TGTGCCAGCAGTCTTCCGGGTACAGGGGAGCTGTTTTTT

V: TRBV28
J: TRBJ2-7
D: TRBD1
size: NA
CDR3: CASSTTYRDSFTYEQYF
DNA: TGTGCCAGCAGTACCACCTATCGGGACAGTTTCACCTACGAGCAGTACTTC

V: TRBV7-9
J: TRBJ2-3
D: NA
size: NA
CDR3: CASSAGSDTQYF
DNA: TGTGCCAGCAGTGCGGGATCAGATACGCAGTATTTT

V: TRBV30
J: TRBJ2-4
D: NA
size: NA
CDR3: CAWNDRDLKNIQYF
DNA: TGTGCCTGGAACGACCGGGACTTGAAAAACATTCAGTACTTC

V: TRBV7-3
J: TRBJ1-1
D: NA
size: NA
CDR3: CASRDSMNTEAFF
DNA: TGTGCCAGCAGAGACAGCATGAACACTGAAGCTTTCTTT

V: TRBV18
J: TRBJ1-1
D: NA
size: NA
CDR3: CASSPKSAEAFF
DNA: TGTGCCAGCTCACCAAAGAGCGCTGAAGCTTTCTTT

V: TRBV19
J: TRBJ2-7
D: NA
size: NA
CDR3: CASSIKSRSVTEQYF
DNA: TGTGCCAGTAGTATAAAGTCCAGGTCCGTTACGGAGCAGTACTTC

V: TRBV12-3/TRBV12-4
J: TRBJ1-1
D: TRBD1
size: NA
CDR3: CAVLPGQRTEAFF
DNA: TGTGCCGTATTACCGGGACAGAGGACTGAAGCTTTCTTT

V: TRBV9
J: TRBJ2-2
D: NA
size: few
CDR3: CASSVVARADTGELFF
DNA: TGTGCCAGCAGCGTAGTAGCCAGGGCCGACACCGGGGAGCTGTTTTTT

V: TRBV19
J: TRBJ1-1
D: NA
size: NA
CDR3: CASSIFPELAEAFF
DNA: TGTGCCAGTAGTATCTTCCCTGAACTGGCTGAAGCTTTCTTT

V: TRBV30
J: TRBJ1-5
D: NA
size: once
CDR3: CAWSGGGDQPQHF
DNA: TGTGCCTGGAGTGGGGGGGGAGATCAGCCCCAGCATTTT

V: TRBV11-3
J: TRBJ2-1
D: TRBD2
size: NA
CDR3: CASSSLAGLGYNEQFF
DNA: TGTGCCAGCAGCTCCTTAGCGGGACTGGGTTACAATGAGCAGTTCTTC

V: TRBV28
J: TRBJ2-1
D: TRBD2
size: NA
CDR3: CASSLVPPGGLAGGGGFF
DNA: TGTGCCAGCAGTTTGGTCCCCCCGGGGGGACTAGCGGGAGGGGGGGGGTTCTTC

V: TRBV3-1/TRBV3-2
J: TRBJ1-5
D: TRBD1
size: NA
CDR3: CASGLRGTGGRDQPQHF
DNA: TGTGCCAGCGGTTTGCGAGGGACAGGGGGAAGAGATCAGCCCCAGCATTTT

V: TRBV27
J: TRBJ2-1
D: TRBD2
size: NA
CDR3: CASTLAGGPSYNEQFF
DNA: TGTGCCAGCACGCTAGCGGGAGGGCCCTCCTACAATGAGCAGTTCTTC

V: TRBV28
J: TRBJ1-2
D: NA
size: NA
CDR3: CATEGEQRIYGYTF
DNA: TGTGCCACCGAAGGGGAACAGAGGATCTATGGCTACACCTTC

V: TRBV27
J: TRBJ1-1
D: NA
size: many
CDR3: CASRERGNTEAFF
DNA: TGTGCCAGCAGGGAACGGGGGAACACTGAAGCTTTCTTT

V: TRBV4-2
J: TRBJ2-7
D: TRBD2
size: NA
CDR3: CASSPDSGSPYEQYF
DNA: TGTGCCAGCAGCCCGGATAGCGGGAGCCCCTACGAGCAGTACTTC

V: TRBV4-1
J: TRBJ1-5
D: TRBD1
size: NA
CDR3: CASGQGAASNQPQHF
DNA: TGCGCCAGCGGACAGGGTGCGGCAAGCAATCAGCCCCAGCATTTT

V: TRBV30
J: TRBJ2-5
D: NA
size: NA
CDR3: CAWSVARYTQETQYF
DNA: TGTGCCTGGAGTGTGGCGCGGTATACCCAAGAGACCCAGTACTTC

V: TRBV7-6
J: TRBJ1-6
D: NA
size: NA
CDR3: CASSSSLRNSPLHF
DNA: TGTGCCAGCAGCTCCTCACTAAGGAACTCACCCCTCCACTTT

V: TRBV27
J: TRBJ1-5
D: NA
size: NA
CDR3: CASSLVRPGVGQPQHF
DNA: TGTGCCAGCAGTTTAGTTAGGCCCGGGGTCGGTCAGCCCCAGCATTTT